This paragraph covers one TCR beta chain sequence. Its target is unknown. The V gene's germline CDR1 is SGHDT and CDR2 YYEEEE. V trimming: 2 bases; J trimming: 6 bases; junction bases outside the gene matches: 3. The CDR3 runs 15 residues. The data were obtained in a study of cytomegalovirus exposure and HLA in healthy donors. Study observations and caveats: High sensitivity and specificity were reportedly achieved when the classifier diagnosed cytomegalovirus status. Rare sequences made up most TCRs, while some public TCRs were found in many donors.

The PCR was carried out with 60 Vbeta primers and 13 Jbeta primers. Method: immunoSEQ multiplex PCR; TCRdb's copy keeps in-frame clones and lacks some. This repertoire comprises around 100,000 clones; its ten largest clones make up more than 3.5%. V and J are TRBV5-6 and TRBJ1-4, with 11 bases aligning to TRBD1. The TCR sequence derives from a man aged 25 to 40 in good health and CMV-seronegative. The sample taken for sequencing was PBMCs. The CDR3 loop is CASSLGDRGYEKLFF. The CDR3 DNA is TGTGCCAGCAGCTTAGGGGACAGGGGGTATGAAAAACTGTTTTTT.